This record covers a single T cell receptor (beta chain). The record originates from a study of blood T cell repertoires in COVID-19. Study-wide background: Acute and convalescent COVID-19 samples came from the United States, Italy and Spain. PBMCs, B-cell-depleted T cells, or T cells provided the cDNA or gDNA that made up the material.

In the authors' methods: Scientists estimated how many nucleated cells there were by amplifying reference gene primers. Profiled with immunoSEQ multiplex PCR; TCRdb holds only in-frame clones, not every one. V, J and clone size are those of that table, while D and trimming were read from the DNA. The sample lists about 120,000 clones, 70% to 80% seen once, with roughly 8.6% in the top ten. This CDR3 region has 16 residues. Germline CDR1 SGHAT, CDR2 FQNNGV. Trimming took 0 bases from V and 8 from J; bases not matched to a gene: 8. Sequencing was performed on peripheral blood. The chain has TRBV11-2 and TRBJ1-4; 8 bases map to TRBD1. This TCR came from a human donor in a cohort sampled during active COVID-19. The CDR3 sequence: CASSLDLGQGGEKLFF. In DNA, the CDR3 is TGTGCCAGCAGCTTAGATCTAGGACAGGGTGGAGAAAAACTGTTTTTT.